The 10 T cell receptor beta chains presented below share a single source sample, sequenced in a study of OX40 agonist ivuxolimab in advanced cancers. Clones were sequenced by immunoSEQ multiplex PCR, and TCRdb holds only the in-frame ones, with some missing. The data hold under 70,000 clones, with roughly 85% observed a single time. The sequencing here drew on CD4+ or CD8+ T cells sorted from blood, taken in a trial of the OX40 agonist ivuxolimab. The receptors derive from an adult with an advanced solid tumor such as melanoma, head and neck, liver or kidney cancer.

The J gene is TRBJ2-1, the V gene TRBV5-1; 9 nucleotides agree with TRBD2. The CDR3 runs 16 residues. V trimming: 5 bases; J trimming: 5 bases; junction bases outside the gene matches: 11. Germline V gene data show CDR1 as SGHRS and CDR2 as YFSETQ. The CDR3 DNA reads as TGCGCCAGCAGTCCTCAGGCGGGAGGGCTCCACAATGAGCAGTTCTTC. Translating it yields CASSPQAGGLHNEQFF. The full variable domain, completed using reference TRBV5-1 and TRBJ2-1, is KAGVTQTPRYLIKTRGQQVTLSCSPISGHRSVSWYQQTPGQGLQFLFEYFSETQRNKGNFPGRFSGRQFSNSRSEMNVSTLELGDSALYLCASSPQAGGLHNEQFFGPGTRLTVL.

This chain links TRBV19 with TRBJ1-2; the D is unclear. V was pared by 6 bases and J by 2 bases, with 16 bases between. This CDR3 comprises 15 residues. Germline lookup yields CDR1 LNHDA and CDR2 SQIVND (reference sequence). The CDR3 loop reads CASRALLDGNYGYTF. For the CDR3, the DNA is TGTGCCAGTAGAGCCCTACTAGACGGAAACTATGGCTACACCTTC.

The chain uses TRBV5-1 and TRBJ2-3; D might be TRBD1 (6 bases). The V end lost 5 bases, the J end lost 3 bases, and 19 bases lay between the germline ends. CDR1 and CDR2 from the germline V gene are SGHRS and YFSETQ. The CDR3 is made up of 16 amino acids. The CDR3 region has the DNA TGCGCCAGCAGTCCTGTGGTGGGGGCAGTTACAGATACGCAGTATTTT. It specifies CASSPVVGAVTDTQYF. Full variable domain (remainder filled in from reference TRBV5-1 and TRBJ2-3): KAGVTQTPRYLIKTRGQQVTLSCSPISGHRSVSWYQQTPGQGLQFLFEYFSETQRNKGNFPGRFSGRQFSNSRSEMNVSTLELGDSALYLCASSPVVGAVTDTQYFGPGTRLTVL.

The CDR3 nucleotides read TGCGCCAGTAACAGGGGAGGGAATTCCAACACTGAAGCTTTCTTT. Translating gives CASNRGGNSNTEAFF. The chain has TRBV5-1 and TRBJ1-1, with TRBD1 identical over 7 bases. Germline V gene data show CDR1 as SGHRS and CDR2 as YFSETQ. With V trimmed by 8 bases and J by 2 bases, 12 bases remained unmatched. This CDR3 is 15 amino acids long.

The chain couples TRBV19 to TRBJ1-3; D is possibly TRBD1 (5 bases). The V end was cut by 5 bases, the J end by 2 bases, with 10 bases between. In germline, CDR1 is LNHDA, CDR2 SQIVND (reference sequence). This CDR3 region has 14 residues. The CDR3 loop reads CASSLGATGNTIYF. The CDR3 DNA reads as TGTGCCAGTAGTTTAGGGGCCACTGGAAACACCATATATTTT.

The V and J genes are TRBV5-6 and TRBJ1-2; tentatively, D is TRBD1 (5 bases). V was shortened by 6 bases and J by 8 bases, with 17 bases between the two germline ends. The CDR3 has 13 amino acids. Germline V CDR1 and CDR2: SGHDT, YYEEEE. This chain's CDR3 is CASNFEGIGGYTF. CDR3 DNA: TGTGCCAGCAACTTTGAGGGGATTGGGGGCTACACCTTC.

The V gene is TRBV6-5, the J gene TRBJ1-1; TRBD1 agrees at 9 bases. J was trimmed by 6 bases and V by 5 bases; bases with no gene match: 4. The CDR3 loop spans 13 amino acids. Germline V gene lookup returns CDR1 MNHEY and CDR2 SVGAGI. CDR3 sequence reads: CASSTGGLAEAFF. In nucleotides, the CDR3 is TGTGCCAGCAGTACAGGGGGCCTGGCTGAAGCTTTCTTT.

The V call is TRBV18, the J call TRBJ1-1; 7 bases fit TRBD1. The CDR3 totals 15 residues. J gave up 4 bases and V 6 bases, and 11 bases lay outside the gene matches. CDR1 KGHSH and CDR2 LQKENI come from the germline V gene. As DNA, the CDR3 is TGTGCCAGCTCCATCGAAGGGGGCCTCGCCACTGAAGCTTTCTTT. Its translation: CASSIEGGLATEAFF.

Only a few counts were recorded for this clone. The chain has TRBV18 and TRBJ1-1, with D possibly matching TRBD1 (5 bases). The V and J ends lost 4 bases and 0 bases respectively, with 15 bases between them. The CDR3 contains 16 residues. CDR1 and CDR2 from the germline V gene are KGHSH and LQKENI. CDR3 DNA sequence: TGTGCCAGCTCACTCCAACAGGAGAGCATGAACACTGAAGCTTTCTTT. Protein: CASSLQQESMNTEAFF.

This chain links TRBV19 with TRBJ2-1; no clear D. The CDR3 consists of 12 residues. Germline values: CDR1 LNHDA, CDR2 SQIVND (reference sequence). Trimming took 5 bases from V and 5 from J, leaving 7 bases between them. CDR3 residues: CASSWSNNEQFF. As DNA, the CDR3 is TGTGCCAGTAGTTGGAGCAACAATGAGCAGTTCTTC.